These 22 T cell receptor beta chains share one sample of origin, sequenced in a study of blood T cell repertoires in COVID-19. Repertoires were generated with immunoSEQ multiplex PCR, while TCRdb's copy carries only in-frame clones and drops some. The sample lists about 210,000 clones, 80% occurring once. Material for sequencing was peripheral blood. These TCRs come from a woman in her 70s with acute or convalescent COVID-19.

The chain recombines TRBV5-5 with TRBJ2-3; TRBD2 matches at 11 bases. V dropped 4 bases and J dropped 4; count of bases not matched to a gene: 5. This CDR3 contains 15 residues. Germline loops: CDR1 SGHKS, CDR2 YYEKEE (reference sequence). The CDR3 spells CASSLSGGAPDTQYF. In DNA form, the CDR3 reads TGTGCCAGCAGCCTTAGCGGGGGGGCCCCAGATACGCAGTATTTT.

The chain is built from TRBV6-6 and TRBJ2-5; 7 bases fit TRBD2. The CDR3 length is 16 residues. Germline values: CDR1 MNHNY, CDR2 SVGAGI (reference sequence). The junction had 17 bases not matched to a gene; V was cut back by 6 bases and J by 7 bases. The CDR3 DNA is TGTGCCAGCAGCGGAATGGGCAGCGGGAATACTGGGACCCAGTACTTC. This gives the protein CASSGMGSGNTGTQYF.

The V gene is TRBV11-2, the J gene TRBJ2-3; 9 bases line up with TRBD2. This CDR3 comprises 16 residues. Trimming at V came to 0 bases and at J to 7 bases, leaving 8 bases not matched to a gene. Germline V CDR1 and CDR2: SGHAT, FQNNGV. CDR3 coding DNA: TGTGCCAGCAGCTTAGATCTAGCGGGGAGGGTTTATACGCAGTATTTT. It translates to CASSLDLAGRVYTQYF.

The chain links TRBV5-6 to TRBJ2-3, with TRBD2 as a possible D gene (6 bases). V shed 0 bases and J shed 4 bases, with 12 bases lying between them. Germline-derived CDR1 and CDR2 are SGHDT and YYEEEE. CDR3 length equals 15 residues. The CDR3, as DNA: TGTGCCAGCAGCTTGGACTCACGGGGGTCAGATACGCAGTATTTT. As protein: CASSLDSRGSDTQYF.

The chain joins TRBV27 to TRBJ2-2; 12 bases are a match to TRBD1. Trimming took 7 bases from V and 3 from J; bases not matched to a gene: 12. Germline V gives CDR1 MNHEY, CDR2 SMNVEV (reference sequence). The CDR3 consists of 18 residues. The CDR3 DNA follows: TGTGCCAGCATGTTTTGGCGGGGACAGGGGGCTTACACCGGGGAGCTGTTTTTT. It codes for CASMFWRGQGAYTGELFF.

This clone appeared once. The chain employs TRBV6-2 or TRBV6-3 and TRBJ2-3, with D maybe TRBD2 (5 bases). The CDR3 runs to 14 residues. CDR1 and CDR2 from the germline V gene are MNHEY and SVGEGT. V lost 4 bases, J lost 4 bases, and 12 bases lay in between. The CDR3 DNA reads TGTGCCAGCAGTTCGCCCCTGAGGGCAGATACGCAGTATTTT. This sequence encodes CASSSPLRADTQYF.

This clone was detected a few times. The chain links TRBV18 to TRBJ1-4; D unresolved. CDR3 size: 14 residues. Trimming removed 0 bases at V and 8 bases at J, with 10 bases between. CDR1 and CDR2 (germline): KGHSH, LQKENI. The CDR3: CASSPPLPGEKLFF. In nucleotides, the CDR3 is TGTGCCAGCTCACCACCCCTCCCCGGGGAAAAACTGTTTTTT.

The V and J genes are TRBV4-2 and TRBJ2-1, with 8 bases lining up with TRBD2. CDR1 and CDR2 from the germline V gene are LGHNA and YNFKEQ. CDR3 length: 17 residues. The V gene end was trimmed by 5 bases and the J gene end by 0 bases; junction bases not matched to a gene: 9. CDR3 sequence: CASSGGGSTSSYNEQFF. CDR3 bases: TGTGCCAGCAGCGGCGGGGGGTCGACTAGCTCCTACAATGAGCAGTTCTTC.

This rearrangement joins TRBV18 to TRBJ2-7; TRBD1 matches 11 bases. In germline, CDR1 is KGHSH, CDR2 LQKENI. The V and J ends lost 3 bases and 6 bases, in that order; junction bases with no gene match: 4. This CDR3 spans 14 amino acids. The CDR3 DNA follows: TGTGCCAGCTCACCCCCCGGGACAGGGGGCGAGCAGTACGTC. This codes for CASSPPGTGGEQYV.

This chain uses TRBV6-2 or TRBV6-3 with TRBJ2-1; TRBD1 matches 7 bases. V trimming: 4 bases; J trimming: 12 bases; junction bases outside the gene matches: 9. Germline-derived CDR1 and CDR2 are MNHEY and SVGEGT. CDR3 size: 13 residues. The CDR3 spells CASSSKGGAVQFF. The CDR3 nucleotides read TGTGCCAGCAGTTCCAAAGGGGGCGCGGTGCAGTTCTTC.

The chain joins TRBV28 to TRBJ1-2; no clear D. Germline CDR1 is MDHEN and CDR2 is SYDVKM. V lost 2 bases and J lost 3, with 10 bases in between. CDR3 length: 14 amino acids. CDR3 nucleotide sequence: TGTGCCAGCAGTTTAGAGGGTTTGGACTATGGCTACACCTTC. Encoded protein: CASSLEGLDYGYTF.

The chain is built from TRBV5-6 and TRBJ1-4; 7 bases are shared with TRBD1. Germline V CDR1 and CDR2: SGHDT, YYEEEE. J was trimmed by 3 bases and V by 5 bases; bases with no gene match: 4. CDR3 size: 14 residues. In nucleotides, the CDR3 is TGTGCCAGCAGGCTAACAGGGGCTAATGAAAAACTGTTTTTT. It encodes CASRLTGANEKLFF.

The chain couples TRBV25-1 to TRBJ1-1; TRBD1 matches at 7 bases. Trimming cost V 4 bases and J 3 bases; bases outside gene matches: 8. There are 15 residues in the CDR3. Germline lookup yields CDR1 MGHDK and CDR2 SYGVNS. CDR3 protein: CASSGANTGDTEAFF. CDR3 sequence (DNA): TGTGCCAGCAGTGGTGCAAATACAGGGGACACTGAAGCTTTCTTT.

This clone was seen at least ten times. V and J are TRBV6-5 and TRBJ1-2; TRBD1 matches 9 bases. CDR3 size: 14 residues. V shed 5 bases, J shed 5 bases, and the junction held 6 bases outside the gene matches. Germline V lookup: CDR1 MNHEY, CDR2 SVGAGI. Here the CDR3 reads CASSTGTGFYGYTF. The DNA of the CDR3 is TGTGCCAGCAGTACCGGGACAGGGTTTTATGGCTACACCTTC.

The rearrangement links TRBV12-3 or TRBV12-4 to TRBJ1-4; D unclear. Trimming took 5 bases from V and 6 from J, leaving 7 bases between them. The CDR3 contains 12 residues. In nucleotides, the CDR3 is TGTGCCAGCAGTGGGCCTTATGAAAAACTGTTTTTT. This codes for CASSGPYEKLFF.

This clone was seen many times. V and J are TRBV3-1 (or the pseudogene TRBV3-2) and TRBJ2-2; TRBD1 aligns across 7 bases. Germline CDR1 reads LGHDT; CDR2 reads YNNKEL (reference sequence). The CDR3 length is 15 residues. The ends lost 5 bases at V and 7 bases at J; junction bases unmatched: 10. In nucleotides, the CDR3 is TGTGCCAGCAGCTGGAGACAGGGCAGTAGCGGGGAGCTGTTTTTT. It yields the protein CASSWRQGSSGELFF.

The rearrangement uses TRBV7-2 and TRBJ2-7; TRBD1 agrees at 8 bases. CDR1 and CDR2 from the germline V gene are SGHTA and FQGNSA. Losses at the gene ends were 3 bases for V and 2 bases for J; bases not matched to a gene: 3. The CDR3 is 14 residues long. The CDR3 region is CASSLDRAAYEQYF. The CDR3 DNA follows: TGTGCCAGCAGCTTGGACAGGGCCGCCTACGAGCAGTACTTC. The full variable domain, with the rest looked up from reference TRBV7-2 and TRBJ2-7, is GAGVSQSPSNKVTEKGKDVELRCDPISGHTALYWYRQSLGQGLEFLIYFQGNSAPDKSGLPSDRFSAERTGGSVSTLTIQRTQQEDSAVYLCASSLDRAAYEQYFGPGTRLTVT.

The chain has TRBV4-3 and TRBJ2-5; possible D gene TRBD2, 6 bases. CDR3 length equals 15 residues. Trimming pared 3 bases from V and 3 bases from J, leaving 14 bases between. Germline CDR1 reads LGHNA; CDR2 reads YSLEER. The DNA for the CDR3 is TGCGCCAGCAGCCAGGAGGGCTCGTTAAAAGAGACCCAGTACTTC. Translation: CASSQEGSLKETQYF.

The chain combines TRBV7-2 with TRBJ2-5, with TRBD1 matching 8 bases. Trimming cost V 5 bases and J 2 bases; bases outside gene matches: 13. Per germline, CDR1 SGHTA and CDR2 FQGNSA. The CDR3 is 17 residues long. The CDR3 loop is CASSQIFIRQGQETQYF. The CDR3 DNA reads TGTGCCAGCAGCCAGATCTTCATTCGACAGGGGCAAGAGACCCAGTACTTC.

This clone came up once. V and J are TRBV25-1 and TRBJ1-5; 8 positions agree with TRBD1. J was trimmed by 6 bases and V by 2 bases; bases with no gene match: 9. CDR1 is MGHDK, CDR2 SYGVNS, per germline. This CDR3 is 16 amino acids long. CDR3 residues: CASSEGGDRSLQPQHF. Written as DNA, the CDR3 is TGTGCCAGCAGTGAAGGTGGGGACAGGAGCCTTCAGCCCCAGCATTTT.

The chain couples TRBV24-1 to TRBJ2-1, with TRBD2 identical over 12 bases. CDR1 and CDR2 (germline): KGHDR, SFDVKD. CDR3 length: 16 residues. J was trimmed by 7 bases and V by 4 bases; bases with no gene match: 7. CDR3 sequence: CATSEELAGGRNEQFF. CDR3 coding DNA: TGTGCCACCAGTGAGGAGCTAGCGGGGGGGCGTAATGAGCAGTTCTTC.

This clone was counted a few times. The CDR3 protein is CASGGLAGVYPDTQYF. The CDR3 bases are TGTGCCAGCGGGGGGTTAGCGGGGGTGTACCCAGATACGCAGTATTTT. The chain recombines TRBV2 with TRBJ2-3; 9 bases agree with TRBD2. In germline, CDR1 is SNHLY, CDR2 FYNNEI. The CDR3 length is 16 residues. J was trimmed by 4 bases and V by 8 bases; bases with no gene match: 13.